This entry lists 22 T cell receptor beta chains sequenced from one sample in a study of T cells in Graves' hyperthyroidism and ophthalmopathy. TCR beta CDR3 regions were amplified from RNA. The TCR CDR3 was amplified in a first-round RT-PCR using the HTBI primer set. TCRdb passed the multiplex PCR reads through MiXCR, listing each CDR3 protein once. The sample records roughly 700,000 distinct CDR3 sequences, around 15% being singletons. Sequencing used blood. These receptors came from a man aged 45-65 years with Graves' hyperthyroidism.

A single count supports this clonotype. The V and J genes are TRBV20-1 and TRBJ2-7, with TRBD1 identical over 8 bases. V dropped 2 bases and J dropped 3; count of bases not matched to a gene: 12. Germline CDR1 and CDR2: DFQATT and SNEGSKA (reference sequence). The CDR3 consists of 16 residues. For the CDR3, the DNA is TGCAGTGCTAGATCAATTGACAGGGGAGCCATCTACGAGCAGTACTTC. Amino acids: CSARSIDRGAIYEQYF.

V and J are TRBV28 and TRBJ1-2; D unclear. The CDR3 spans 14 residues. V was clipped by 2 bases and J by 5 bases, with 12 bases between them. Germline V gene data show CDR1 as MDHEN and CDR2 as SYDVKM. The CDR3 nucleotides are TGTGCCAGCAGTTTAGAGGGAAGTTGGTATGGCTACACCTTC. This codes for CASSLEGSWYGYTF.

This chain joins TRBV20-1 and TRBJ1-3; 10 positions agree with TRBD1. This CDR3 spans 14 amino acids. Trimming took 4 bases from V and 4 from J; bases not matched to a gene: 4. Germline lookup yields CDR1 DFQATT and CDR2 SNEGSKA (reference sequence). CDR3 region: CSAKGQGWGNTIYF. CDR3 bases: TGCAGTGCTAAGGGACAGGGGTGGGGAAACACCATATATTTT.

This rearrangement joins TRBV5-1 to TRBJ2-1, with 9 bases identical to TRBD2. The CDR3 extends over 16 amino acids. V trimming: 4 bases; J trimming: 0 bases; junction bases outside the gene matches: 5. Germline CDR1 SGHRS, CDR2 YFSETQ. The CDR3 region is CASSANSGGSYNEQFF. CDR3 nucleotides: TGCGCCAGCAGCGCTAATAGCGGGGGCTCCTACAATGAGCAGTTCTTC.

This clonotype was counted between two and nine times. The chain joins TRBV25-1 to TRBJ1-1, with a possible D match to TRBD1 (5 bases). The CDR3 covers 14 residues. Trimming stripped 6 bases from V and 4 bases from J, with 15 bases between. Germline-derived CDR1 and CDR2 are MGHDK and SYGVNS. CDR3 in amino acids: CASRGLRGSTEAFF. CDR3 bases: TGTGCCAGCAGGGGGCTCCGCGGGAGCACTGAAGCTTTCTTT. Together with reference TRBV25-1 and TRBJ1-1, the CDR3 gives the full variable domain: EADIYQTPRYLVIGTGKKITLECSQTMGHDKMYWYQQDPGMELHLIHYSYGVNSTEKGDLSSESTVSRIRTEHFPLTLESARPSHTSQYLCASRGLRGSTEAFFGQGTRLTVV.

For this clonotype: A much larger clone differs by one base, so this may be a read error. The V call is TRBV2, the J call TRBJ2-3, with D unclear. In germline, CDR1 is SNHLY, CDR2 FYNNEI. The CDR3 runs 15 residues. The V gene lost 7 bases and the J gene lost 5 bases, with 19 bases spanning the gap. The CDR3 region has the DNA TGTGCCAGCACCGAAGGTAACAGCCCAGTAGATACGCAGTATTTT. It encodes CASTEGNSPVDTQYF. The full variable domain, rest sourced from reference TRBV2 and TRBJ2-3, is EPEVTQTPSHQVTQMGQEVILRCVPISNHLYFYWYRQILGQKVEFLVSFYNNEISEKSEIFDDQFSVERPDGSNFTLKIRSTKLEDSAMYFCASTEGNSPVDTQYFGPGTRLTVL.

This clonotype has a count of ten or more. V and J are TRBV2 and TRBJ2-3; D is possibly TRBD2 (6 bases). V shed 4 bases and J shed 10 bases, with 12 bases lying between them. Germline CDR1 reads SNHLY; CDR2 reads FYNNEI. This CDR3 has 12 residues. DNA of the CDR3: TGTGCCAGCAGTGTTATTTCGGGGGCGCAGTATTTT. Protein sequence: CASSVISGAQYF.

This clonotype was seen many times. The chain uses TRBV12-3 or TRBV12-4 and TRBJ2-1, with 10 positions matching TRBD1. The V gene end was trimmed by 6 bases and the J gene end by 9 bases; junction bases not matched to a gene: 5. This CDR3 comprises 13 residues. CDR3 region: CASRGDRGSEQFF. The CDR3 DNA reads TGTGCCAGCAGGGGGGACAGGGGCAGTGAGCAGTTCTTC.

V and J are TRBV25-1 and TRBJ2-7, with 7 bases matching TRBD2. The germline V gene encodes CDR1 MGHDK and CDR2 SYGVNS. This CDR3 comprises 13 residues. V trimming: 7 bases; J trimming: 3 bases; junction bases outside the gene matches: 6. The CDR3 loop is CASTPQRGYEQYF. CDR3 nucleotides: TGTGCCAGCACTCCACAGCGGGGCTACGAGCAGTACTTC.

Ten or more counts support this clonotype. CDR3 in DNA: TGCGCCAGCAGCCAAGGGGGACAGGAATTGAATGAGCAGTTCTTC. Its translation: CASSQGGQELNEQFF. The V call is TRBV4-1, the J call TRBJ2-1, with TRBD1 matching 8 bases. The CDR3 extends over 15 amino acids. Germline CDR1 and CDR2: MGHRA and YSYEKL. V shed 1 base and J 7 bases; nucleotides not matched to a gene: 6.

The sample holds many counts of this clonotype. This sequence joins TRBV7-2 and TRBJ2-3; D is uncertain. This CDR3 has 14 residues. The germline V and J ends were trimmed by 1 base and 10 bases, with 15 bases remaining between them. Germline CDR1 reads SGHTA; CDR2 reads FQGNSA. The CDR3 nucleotides are TGTGCCAGCAGCTTAGAAGGTACATCCTGGGCGCAGTATTTT. Translating it yields CASSLEGTSWAQYF.

This clonotype was seen many times. The chain links TRBV5-1 to TRBJ2-5, with TRBD2 identical over 8 bases. This CDR3 spans 16 amino acids. V lost 1 base and J lost 5; bases outside the gene matches: 10. Looked up from germline, CDR1 is SGHRS and CDR2 is YFSETQ. For the CDR3, the DNA is TGCGCCAGCAGCTTGTCAAGCGGGAGACCGGAGGAGACCCAGTACTTC. Translating it yields CASSLSSGRPEETQYF.

This clonotype was detected ten times or more. The chain is built from TRBV7-2 and TRBJ2-5, with D unclear. Trimming shortened V by 3 bases and J by 2 bases, and 4 bases separated the two germline ends. The CDR3 contains 12 residues. Looked up from germline, CDR1 is SGHTA and CDR2 is FQGNSA. This chain's CDR3 is CASSLRQETQYF. For the CDR3, the DNA is TGTGCCAGCAGCTTGCGGCAAGAGACCCAGTACTTC.

This clonotype was counted many times. The chain links TRBV18 to TRBJ2-1, with D maybe TRBD2 (6 bases). Germline lookup yields CDR1 KGHSH and CDR2 LQKENI. V was shortened by 4 bases and J by 3 bases, with 13 bases between the two germline ends. The CDR3 consists of 15 residues. The CDR3 spells CASSRLAEIYNEQFF. CDR3 coding DNA: TGTGCCAGCTCACGATTAGCGGAGATCTACAATGAGCAGTTCTTC.

This clonotype was counted many times. The chain is built from TRBV20-1 and TRBJ2-1, with 9 bases lining up with TRBD1. The V gene end was trimmed by 6 bases and the J gene end by 9 bases; junction bases not matched to a gene: 15. CDR1 and CDR2 (germline): DFQATT, SNEGSKA (reference sequence). The CDR3 covers 15 residues. The DNA of the CDR3 is TGCAGTGCCCCCGAGCGGACAGGGGCCGTAAGTGAGCAGTTCTTC. Its translation is CSAPERTGAVSEQFF.

There are a few counts of this clonotype. The chain recombines TRBV20-1 with TRBJ2-5; 12 nucleotides line up with TRBD2. This CDR3 region has 14 residues. CDR1 and CDR2 from the germline V gene are DFQATT and SNEGSKA (reference sequence). V was pared by 6 bases and J by 1 base, with 3 bases of the junction left unmatched. CDR3 in DNA: TGCAGTGCCCGACTAGCGGGAGTCCAAGAGACCCAGTACTTC. Protein sequence: CSARLAGVQETQYF.

This clonotype appeared a few times. The chain uses TRBV28 and TRBJ2-7; the D is unclear. Germline lookup yields CDR1 MDHEN and CDR2 SYDVKM. The CDR3 extends over 10 amino acids. V lost 5 bases, J lost 6 bases, and 5 bases lay in between. The CDR3 coding sequence is TGTGCCAGCAGTCATGGCGAGCAGTACTTC. This gives the protein CASSHGEQYF.

V usage is TRBV2 and J usage is TRBJ2-5; 7 bases are shared with TRBD1. After removal of 7 bases from V and 3 bases from J, the junction contained 8 bases not matched to a gene. The germline V gene has CDR1 SNHLY and CDR2 FYNNEI. The CDR3 totals 14 residues. CDR3 loop: CASNFDRAKETQYF. CDR3 DNA sequence: TGTGCCAGCAATTTTGACAGGGCAAAAGAGACCCAGTACTTC.

In its sample, this clonotype was seen many times. This chain uses TRBV7-2 with TRBJ2-1; D call uncertain. V was cut by 5 bases and J by 6 bases, with 8 bases left in between. Germline-derived CDR1 and CDR2 are SGHTA and FQGNSA. The CDR3 covers 12 residues. For the CDR3, the DNA is TGTGCCAGCAGCCGCGGACCCAATGAGCAGTTCTTC. It specifies CASSRGPNEQFF.

This clonotype was counted at least ten times. This sequence joins TRBV28 and TRBJ1-5; TRBD1 aligns across 9 bases. CDR1 MDHEN and CDR2 SYDVKM come from the germline V gene. CDR3 size: 16 residues. Trimming at V came to 5 bases and at J to 5 bases, leaving 10 bases not matched to a gene. CDR3 nucleotides: TGTGCCAGCAGTATACCCGGGACAGGGTTGTATCAGCCCCAGCATTTT. Encoded protein: CASSIPGTGLYQPQHF.

This clonotype was observed a handful of times. The chain carries TRBV5-5 and TRBJ2-7, with a tentative D call TRBD2 (6 bases). Germline CDR1 and CDR2: SGHKS and YYEKEE (reference sequence). The CDR3 extends over 11 amino acids. Deletions cut 4 bases from V and 6 bases from J, with 8 bases between. The CDR3 coding sequence is TGTGCCAGCAGCGGGGAGGTCGAGCAGTACTTC. It is translated as CASSGEVEQYF. The variable domain in full, completed from reference TRBV5-5 and TRBJ2-7, reads DAGVTQSPTHLIKTRGQQVTLRCSPISGHKSVSWYQQVLGQGPQFIFQYYEKEERGRGNFPDRFSARQFPNYSSELNVNALLLGDSALYLCASSGEVEQYFGPGTRLTVT.

This clonotype was observed a few times. The V call is TRBV7-6, the J call TRBJ2-1, with no clear D. Germline V gene data show CDR1 as SGHVS and CDR2 as FNYEAQ. There are 14 residues in the CDR3. V lost 1 base and J lost 9, with 13 bases in between. Here the CDR3 DNA reads TGTGCCAGCAGCTTAGGTATAGGAGACGGTGAGCAGTTCTTC. Translating gives CASSLGIGDGEQFF.